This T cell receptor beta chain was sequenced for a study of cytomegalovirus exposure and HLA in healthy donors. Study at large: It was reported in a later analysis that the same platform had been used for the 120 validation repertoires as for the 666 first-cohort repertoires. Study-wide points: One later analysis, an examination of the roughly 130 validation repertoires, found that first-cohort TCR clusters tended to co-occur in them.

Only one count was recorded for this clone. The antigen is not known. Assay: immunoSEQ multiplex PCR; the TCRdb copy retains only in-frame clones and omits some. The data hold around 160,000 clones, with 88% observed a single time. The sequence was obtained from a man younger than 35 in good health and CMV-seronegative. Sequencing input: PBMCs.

CDR3 in DNA: TGTGCCAGCAGCATTACGGGATACTCCTACGAGCAGTACTTC. Encoded protein: CASSITGYSYEQYF. The rearrangement joins TRBV5-6 to TRBJ2-7, with a tentative D call TRBD2 (5 bases). This CDR3 has 14 residues. Germline CDR1 is SGHDT and CDR2 is YYEEEE. V lost 4 bases and J 0 bases, leaving 11 bases between the germline ends.